This is a list of T cell receptor beta chains from one sample in a study of T cell repertoires in cytomegalovirus infection. Each CDR3 protein is one row after TCRdb ran MiXCR on the reads. The repertoire holds 300,000 to 450,000 distinct CDR3 sequences, with roughly 18% as singletons. Sequencing input: PBMCs. These TCRs come from a human donor in good health (CMV status not recorded). Some clones in this sample may be carry-over from other donors' samples. The CDR3 runs from the conserved cysteine through the conserved F or W. D genes are given only for firm matches. The listing skips clone size in some rows; elsewhere it reads once, few, many or a size class.

abundance	d_gene	j_gene	v_gene	CDR3aa	CDR3nt
few	.	TRBJ1-1	TRBV24-1	CATGDFAEAFF	TGTGCCACCGGGGATTTCGCTGAAGCTTTCTTT
many	.	TRBJ1-5	TRBV6-2/TRBV6-3	CASSSPGRNNQPQHF	TGTGCCAGCAGTTCCCCGGGACGGAACAATCAGCCCCAGCATTTT
.	.	TRBJ2-1	TRBV20-1	CSARGQQAGAFNEQFF	TGCAGTGCTAGGGGACAGCAAGCGGGGGCATTTAATGAGCAGTTCTTC
.	TRBD1	TRBJ1-5	TRBV2	CASSPTGGRNQPQHF	TGTGCCAGCAGTCCCACAGGGGGTAGAAATCAGCCCCAGCATTTT
.	TRBD2	TRBJ2-1	TRBV29-1	CSVSVALAGGEQFF	TGCAGCGTTTCGGTGGCGCTAGCGGGAGGGGAGCAGTTCTTC
.	TRBD1	TRBJ1-4	TRBV10-3	CAISVGTGEGEKLFF	TGTGCCATCAGCGTGGGGACAGGGGAGGGGGAAAAACTGTTTTTT
few	TRBD1	TRBJ2-7	TRBV5-6	CASSSPASTGRTYEQYF	TGTGCCAGCAGTTCGCCCGCGTCGACAGGGCGAACCTACGAGCAGTACTTC
.	TRBD1	TRBJ2-7	TRBV4-1	CASSLTTGTDYEQYF	TGCGCCAGCAGCCTCACGACAGGGACCGACTACGAGCAGTACTTC
.	TRBD2	TRBJ2-7	TRBV4-3	CASSPSRTSGRAEQYF	TGCGCCAGCAGCCCGAGCAGGACTAGCGGGAGGGCCGAGCAGTACTTC
.	TRBD2	TRBJ2-3	TRBV20-1	CSLEELREPRDTQYF	TGCAGTCTAGAGGAATTGCGGGAGCCCAGAGATACGCAGTATTTT
.	.	TRBJ2-3	TRBV4-1	CASSQVGPGTDTQYF	TGCGCCAGCAGCCAGGTCGGTCCGGGCACAGATACGCAGTATTTT
few	.	TRBJ2-7	TRBV7-2	CASSFSPGGEQYF	TGTGCCAGCAGCTTCAGCCCAGGCGGCGAGCAGTACTTC
many	.	TRBJ1-5	TRBV7-2	CASSRDGASNQPQHF	TGTGCCAGCAGCCGGGACGGGGCCAGCAATCAGCCCCAGCATTTT
many	.	TRBJ1-5	TRBV7-8	CASSLDPQPQHF	TGTGCCAGCAGCTTAGATCCTCAGCCCCAGCATTTT
.	TRBD2	TRBJ2-3	TRBV6-1	CASSEAMAASGLF	TGTGCCAGCAGTGAAGCGATGGCGGCTAGCGGGCTTTTT
.	TRBD1	TRBJ1-2	TRBV20-1	CSARDGSGGPYTF	TGCAGTGCTAGAGATGGGTCAGGGGGTCCCTACACCTTC
few	TRBD1	TRBJ2-3	TRBV30	CAWGTGASTDTQYF	TGTGCCTGGGGGACAGGCGCTAGCACAGATACGCAGTATTTT
.	TRBD1	TRBJ1-4	TRBV5-4	CASNARTGHTEKLFF	TGTGCCAGCAACGCAAGGACAGGGCATACCGAAAAACTGTTTTTT
.	TRBD2	TRBJ2-1	TRBV10-3	CAISDGREVGEQFF	TGTGCCATCAGTGACGGACGGGAGGTTGGTGAGCAGTTCTTC
.	.	TRBJ2-1	TRBV3-1	CASSQNPTGFRNNEQFF	TGTGCCAGCAGCCAAAACCCCACAGGGTTCCGGAACAATGAGCAGTTCTTC
many	TRBD1	TRBJ2-5	TRBV7-6	CASSLSSDREYQETQYF	TGTGCCAGCAGCTTATCATCGGACAGGGAGTACCAAGAGACCCAGTACTTC
few	TRBD2	TRBJ2-7	TRBV29-1	CSVMRSGTSGTEQYF	TGCAGCGTAATGAGGTCCGGGACTAGCGGAACCGAGCAGTACTTC
many	TRBD1	TRBJ2-7	TRBV6-1	CASSTRDSVSYEQYF	TGTGCCAGCAGTACCCGGGACAGCGTCTCCTACGAGCAGTACTTC
.	.	TRBJ1-1	TRBV2	CASSESVGYTEAFF	TGTGCCAGCAGTGAATCTGTTGGGTACACTGAAGCTTTCTTT
.	.	TRBJ2-2	TRBV7-6	CASSLIIARTGTANTGELFF	TGTGCCAGCAGCTTAATAATCGCCCGGACGGGTACCGCGAACACCGGGGAGCTGTTTTTT
.	TRBD1	TRBJ1-6	TRBV20-1	CSAIRGDRDYSPLHF	TGCAGTGCAATAAGGGGGGACAGGGACTATTCACCCCTCCACTTT
.	.	TRBJ2-3	TRBV11-3	CASSYDRTTDTQYF	TGTGCCAGCAGCTATGACAGGACGACAGATACGCAGTATTTT
many	.	TRBJ2-3	TRBV29-1	CSVDTDTQYF	TGCAGCGTTGACACAGATACGCAGTATTTT